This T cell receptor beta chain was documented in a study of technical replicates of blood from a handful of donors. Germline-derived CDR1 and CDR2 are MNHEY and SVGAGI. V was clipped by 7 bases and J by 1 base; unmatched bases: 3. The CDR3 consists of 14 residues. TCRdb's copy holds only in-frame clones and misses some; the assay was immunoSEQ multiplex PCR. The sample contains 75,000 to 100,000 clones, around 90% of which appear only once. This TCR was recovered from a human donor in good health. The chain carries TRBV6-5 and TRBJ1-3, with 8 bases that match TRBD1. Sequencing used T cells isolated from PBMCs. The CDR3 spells CASKRQGSGNTIYF. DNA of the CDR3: TGTGCCAGCAAAAGACAGGGGTCTGGAAACACCATATATTTT.